Listed below are T cell receptor beta chains from one sample, sequenced in a study of PD-1 blockade in classical Hodgkin lymphoma. Data came from immunoSEQ multiplex PCR; TCRdb stores just in-frame clones and leaves some out. The data hold 10,000 to 15,000 clones, with around 80% observed a single time. The sequencing used CD8+ T cells from blood, collected at baseline. These receptors all stem from a human donor with classical Hodgkin lymphoma. The CDR3 runs from the conserved cysteine through the conserved F or W. D genes are given only for firm matches.

cdr3_length	j_call	d_call	v_call	cdr3_aa
14	TRBJ1-4	NA	TRBV10-2	CASSEVENEEKLFF
15	TRBJ1-1	NA	TRBV30	CAWSVLGVMNTEAFF
14	TRBJ2-1	NA	TRBV7-9	CASSGAANYNEQFF
13	TRBJ2-5	NA	TRBV14	CASSQWGLETQYF
17	TRBJ1-1	NA	TRBV5-1	CASSLVLGGGIDTEAFF
16	TRBJ1-3	NA	TRBV19	CASSMEDGSSGNTIYF
19	TRBJ1-1	NA	TRBV9	CASSVSSILSGGLNTEAFF
15	TRBJ1-4	NA	TRBV5-1	CASSLASGEREKLFF
18	TRBJ2-1	NA	TRBV5-1	CASSIRGLGGPTHNEQFF
14	TRBJ2-7	NA	TRBV6-5	CASSYIGSSYEQYF
12	TRBJ2-7	NA	TRBV5-1	CASSFSNSEQYF
14	TRBJ2-7	NA	TRBV7-2	CASSHGRASYEQYF
13	TRBJ1-1	NA	TRBV27	CASSLGLHTEAFF
15	TRBJ1-6	NA	TRBV6-6	CASSYSQGRNSPLHF
15	TRBJ2-1	NA	TRBV9	CASSAGRSSYNEQFF
16	TRBJ2-1	TRBD2	TRBV7-9	CASSPPSGGKVYEQFF
17	TRBJ2-2	TRBD2	TRBV7-2	CASSPTGGGGAAGELFF
18	TRBJ2-1	TRBD1	TRBV28	CASSFPRVTGGSYNEQFF
12	TRBJ2-7	NA	TRBV5-1	CASSSDTYEQYF
14	TRBJ2-2	NA	TRBV7-9	CASSLTENTGELFF
12	TRBJ2-5	NA	TRBV11-1	CASSAVGGTQYF
13	TRBJ1-1	NA	TRBV30	CAWRSGDYTEAFF